The T cell receptor beta chain under discussion was sequenced for a study of T-cell memory formation after mild COVID-19. In the study overall: Clustering of TCRs was largely donor specific.

Regarding the study as a whole: Balance between CD4 and CD8 was seen in clones contracting day 15 to 85, and a CD4+ lean was seen in later expanders.

TCRdb processed the 5' RACE reads anew with MiXCR; each CDR3 protein has one entry. Among a few hundred thousand distinct CDR3 sequences listed, approximately 15% were seen once. This clonotype turned up a few times. Its antigen is currently unknown. This CDR3 region has 17 residues. The J gene is TRBJ2-7, the V gene TRBV21-1; the listed D gene, TRBD2, was not tested against the DNA. TRBV21-1 is a known pseudogene. The TCR sequence derives from a man aged 18 to 29 who had mild COVID-19 (a few samples of this study predate the infection). Cell type and time point are not known. The sequencing sample was made of PBMCs or a T cell subset sorted from them (not recorded which). The CDR3 sequence: CASSTINGLAGLYEQYF. CDR3 DNA: TGTGCCAGCAGCACGATTAATGGTCTAGCGGGGCTGTACGAGCAGTACTTC.